This entry features one T cell receptor beta chain sequence. In its sample, this clonotype was seen a few times. Its cognate antigen has yet to be identified. No base-level quality is on record; no much larger clone is a single base apart. The data stem from a study of CD8 T cells in Susac syndrome (dated by TCRdb to about 2019). Context from the whole study: Whether CD8+ T cell activation and differentiation in Susac syndrome was antigen driven was tested using repertoire sequencing. Clonality of the CD8+ T cell repertoire was compared between around eleven healthy donors, approximately 14 Susac syndrome patients and fewer than 16 multiple sclerosis patients.

What the work shows at the level of the full study, not this receptor alone: The number of individuals in the TCR sequencing and HLA analysis was acknowledged as relatively small.

High-throughput TCR beta sequencing profiled peripheral blood CD8+ and CD4+ T cells from healthy donors, Susac syndrome patients and multiple sclerosis patients. Treatment-naive patients with stable or active relapsing-remitting disease fulfilling revised McDonald criteria were used as multiple sclerosis controls. Bulk CD8+ and CD4+ T cells were purified magnetically by negative isolation, whereas CD8+ TEMRA cells were enriched by FACS. Blood was drawn into EDTA tubes, processed within 24 hours, and PBMCs were isolated by density gradient centrifugation. PBMCs destined for TCR sequencing were cryopreserved in liquid nitrogen and later thawed in a 37 °C water bath. The sorted or isolated CD4+, CD8+ and CD8+ TEMRA cells reached a purity of at least 90%. RNA was extracted using the RNeasy kit, and about 0.45 to 1 ug of the RNA was reverse transcribed with random hexamers. The immunoSEQ multiplex PCR assay, which covers 54 Vbeta and 13 Jbeta segments, was used to amplify TCR beta CDR3 regions. PCR amplification bias was corrected by using a synthetic template baseline for primer optimization and computational correction. Processing in the source paper ran as follows. Reads were annotated to V, D and J genes according to IMGT and were analyzed with immunoSEQ Analyzer, with only productive sequences retained. To calculate clonality, Shannon entropy was normalized by log2 of the number of productive unique sequences and then subtracted from one. For each patient and control, public and private clones were evaluated among the 100 most prevalent clones. Clones were defined as Susac-specific when absent from the healthy and MS cohorts, from fewer than 1,300 published viral clones and from other ImmuneACCESS disease sequences. Starting from the raw public reads, TCRdb applied fastp trimming at Q25, assembled clones with MiXCR and retained in-frame beta chains. Every entry covers one CDR3 protein and lists the most common genes and DNA from its rows. TCRdb, not the authors, supplied the V and J calls. This sample gives around 280,000 distinct CDR3 sequences in total; around 83% of them show up just once. Around 0.11% of the sample is held by the ten biggest clonotypes.

Including cysteine and phenylalanine, the CDR3 has 15 amino acids. Only the CDR3 part of the read is kept: 45 bases, read in frame from the first base. Trimming at the junction amounts to 2 bases on V and 6 bases on J, and the germline ends lie 11 bases apart. Via the germline V gene, CDR1 is MNHEY and CDR2 SVGAGI. The chain links TRBV6-5 with TRBJ1-6; no D gene is confidently identified. The sequence derives from a human donor with multiple sclerosis. Material: CD8+ T cells from PBMCs. Read as DNA, the sequence is TGTGCCAGCAGTTACACCCATCTATTTAATTCACCCCTCCACTTT. Its coded protein is CASSYTHLFNSPLHF.